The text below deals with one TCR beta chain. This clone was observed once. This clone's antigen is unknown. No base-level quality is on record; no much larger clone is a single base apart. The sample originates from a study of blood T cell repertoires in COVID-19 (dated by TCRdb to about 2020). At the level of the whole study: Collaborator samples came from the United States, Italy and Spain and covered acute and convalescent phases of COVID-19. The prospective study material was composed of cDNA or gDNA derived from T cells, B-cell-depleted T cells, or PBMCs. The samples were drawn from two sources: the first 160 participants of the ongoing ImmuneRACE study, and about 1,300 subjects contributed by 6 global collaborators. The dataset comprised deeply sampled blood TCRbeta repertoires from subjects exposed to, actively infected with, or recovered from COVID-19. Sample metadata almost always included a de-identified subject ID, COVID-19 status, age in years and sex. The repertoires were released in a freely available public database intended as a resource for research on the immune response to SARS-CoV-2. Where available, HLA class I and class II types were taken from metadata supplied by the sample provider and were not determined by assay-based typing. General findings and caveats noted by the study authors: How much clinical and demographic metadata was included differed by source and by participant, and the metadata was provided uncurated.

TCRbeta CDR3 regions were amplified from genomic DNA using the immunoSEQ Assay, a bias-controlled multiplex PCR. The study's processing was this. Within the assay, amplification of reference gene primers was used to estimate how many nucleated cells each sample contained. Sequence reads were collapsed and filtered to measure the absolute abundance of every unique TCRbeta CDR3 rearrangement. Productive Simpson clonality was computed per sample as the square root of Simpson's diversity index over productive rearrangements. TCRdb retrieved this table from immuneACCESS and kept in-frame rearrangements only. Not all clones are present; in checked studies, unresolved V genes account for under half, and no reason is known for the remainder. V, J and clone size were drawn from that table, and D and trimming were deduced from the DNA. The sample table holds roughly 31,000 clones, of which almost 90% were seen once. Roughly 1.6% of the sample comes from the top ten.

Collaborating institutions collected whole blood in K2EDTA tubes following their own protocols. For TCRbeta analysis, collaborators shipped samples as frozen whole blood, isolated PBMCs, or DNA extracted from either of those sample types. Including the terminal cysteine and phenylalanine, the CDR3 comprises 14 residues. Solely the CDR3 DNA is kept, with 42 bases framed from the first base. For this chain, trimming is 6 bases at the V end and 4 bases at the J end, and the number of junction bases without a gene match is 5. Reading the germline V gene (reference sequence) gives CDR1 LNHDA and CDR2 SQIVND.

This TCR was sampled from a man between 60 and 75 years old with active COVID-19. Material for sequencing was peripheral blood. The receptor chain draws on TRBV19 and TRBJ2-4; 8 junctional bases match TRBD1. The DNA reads TGTGCCAGTAGCCCGGGACAGGAAAAAAACATTCAGTACTTC. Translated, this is CASSPGQEKNIQYF.